These 14 T cell receptor beta chains were all obtained from the same sample, sequenced in a study of CD8+ T cells in alopecia areata. In each case, RNA was isolated and then reverse transcribed into cDNA as the sequencing template. Clones were read by immunoSEQ multiplex PCR, and TCRdb kept only the in-frame ones, dropping some. The sample carries over 100,000 clones, roughly three fifths recorded once. The treatment is: oral pan-JAK inhibitor, 5-10 mg twice daily. The sample in question was CD8+ T cells sorted from blood, obtained at week 24, from a patient treated with tofacitinib. These TCRs come from a human donor with alopecia areata.

This clone was recorded a few times. This chain joins TRBV19 and TRBJ1-6, with D unclear. This CDR3 is 13 amino acids long. Germline lookup yields CDR1 LNHDA and CDR2 SQIVND (reference sequence). V lost 7 bases and J lost 10, with 14 bases in between. The CDR3 region has the DNA TGTGCCAGTACTCCGGAGGCTTGGTCACCCCTCCACTTT. Encoded protein: CASTPEAWSPLHF. The full variable domain, rest sourced from reference TRBV19 and TRBJ1-6, is DGGITQSPKYLFRKEGQNVTLSCEQNLNHDAMYWYRQDPGQGLRLIYYSQIVNDFQKGDIAEGYSVSREKKESFPLTVTSAQKNPTAFYLCASTPEAWSPLHFGNGTRLTVT.

The gene calls are TRBV10-3 and TRBJ2-1, with D unresolved. The V gene lost 7 bases and the J gene lost 9 bases, with 13 bases spanning the gap. This CDR3 comprises 12 residues. Germline values: CDR1 ENHRY, CDR2 SYGVKD. The CDR3 DNA reads TGTGCCATCACAGACGAGATCAGTGAGCAGTTCTTC. As protein: CAITDEISEQFF.

A few counts support this clone. The rearrangement joins TRBV6-4 to TRBJ1-1; D uncertain. The V and J ends lost 7 bases and 0 bases respectively, with 18 bases between them. Germline assignment: CDR1 MRHNA and CDR2 SNTAGT. The CDR3 contains 16 residues. The CDR3 is CASTPRAGSMNTEAFF. The CDR3 bases are TGTGCCAGCACCCCGAGGGCGGGTAGCATGAACACTGAAGCTTTCTTT.

The chain is built from TRBV7-9 and TRBJ2-5; D is unresolved. The CDR3 has 13 residues. Trimming took off 5 bases at V and 2 bases at J, with 9 bases between the two ends. Germline V CDR1 and CDR2: SEHNR, FQNEAQ (reference sequence). Here the CDR3 DNA reads TGTGCCAGCAGCAAGGCCGTGCAAGAGACCCAGTACTTC. It translates to CASSKAVQETQYF.

The rearrangement joins TRBV6-5 to TRBJ2-5, with 7 bases that match TRBD1. This CDR3 has 16 amino acids. The germline gives CDR1 MNHEY, CDR2 SVGAGI. The V segment lost 2 bases and the J segment 4 bases; nucleotides outside the gene matches: 10. Here the CDR3 DNA reads TGTGCCAGCAGTTACCTCGACAGGGAAAGAGGAGAGACCCAGTACTTC. It codes for CASSYLDRERGETQYF.

Only a few counts were recorded for this clone. The chain recombines TRBV27 with TRBJ2-7; perhaps TRBD1 as D (6 bases). The CDR3 length is 14 residues. Trimming left V 1 base short and J 3 bases short, with 10 bases between. Germline CDR1 is MNHEY and CDR2 is SMNVEV (reference sequence). Written as DNA, the CDR3 is TGTGCCAGCAGTTTATTCGTACAGGGCTACGAGCAGTACTTC. It is translated as CASSLFVQGYEQYF.

The V call is TRBV4-1, the J call TRBJ1-1; D is undetermined. Germline V gives CDR1 MGHRA, CDR2 YSYEKL. V was clipped by 0 bases and J by 5 bases, with 4 bases between them. This CDR3 is built from 12 residues. The CDR3 region has the DNA TGCGCCAGCAGCCAAGATCTGACTGAAGCTTTCTTT. It yields the protein CASSQDLTEAFF.

This clone was seen more than once but under ten times. The V gene is TRBV6-5, the J gene TRBJ2-5, with D hard to call. The germline V gene has CDR1 MNHEY and CDR2 SVGAGI. Between the trimmed V and J ends, which lost 6 bases and 5 bases, there was a span of 16 bases. The CDR3 has 14 amino acids. The CDR3 coding sequence is TGTGCCAGCAGCCCTGTAGGGCTTGGGGAGACCCAGTACTTC. Residues: CASSPVGLGETQYF.

The rearrangement uses TRBV4-1 and TRBJ1-5, with 7 bases lining up with TRBD1. The CDR3 runs 17 residues. The ends lost 0 bases at V and 7 bases at J; junction bases unmatched: 12. The germline gives CDR1 MGHRA, CDR2 YSYEKL. The CDR3, as DNA: TGCGCCAGCAGCCAAGAAGGAGGCAGGGGGAGTAGGCAGCCCCAGCATTTT. This sequence encodes CASSQEGGRGSRQPQHF.

The V and J genes are TRBV5-6 and TRBJ1-1; a possible D gene is TRBD1 (6 bases). Trimming stripped 0 bases from V and 7 bases from J, with 7 bases between. This CDR3 is built from 12 residues. The V gene's germline CDR1 is SGHDT and CDR2 YYEEEE. CDR3 DNA: TGTGCCAGCAGCTTGGACAGGGTTGAAGCTTTCTTT. Translating it yields CASSLDRVEAFF.

The V call is TRBV19, the J call TRBJ1-1; tentative D call: TRBD1 (6 bases). Germline V gene data show CDR1 as LNHDA and CDR2 as SQIVND (reference sequence). The CDR3 is 13 amino acids. V lost 8 bases, J lost 4 bases, and 14 bases lay in between. The CDR3 here is CASRTAGITEAFF. The CDR3, as DNA: TGTGCCAGTCGGACAGCTGGGATCACTGAAGCTTTCTTT.

This rearrangement joins TRBV27 to TRBJ2-3; no firm D call. CDR3 length: 15 amino acids. The V end was cut by 5 bases, the J end by 2 bases, with 14 bases between. Germline values: CDR1 MNHEY, CDR2 SMNVEV (reference sequence). As DNA, the CDR3 is TGTGCCAGCAGTCCTCAGCACGGACCCACAGATACGCAGTATTTT. This codes for CASSPQHGPTDTQYF.

The V and J genes are TRBV5-6 and TRBJ1-5; 8 nucleotides match TRBD1. With V trimmed by 4 bases and J by 7 bases, 10 bases remained unmatched. Germline loops: CDR1 SGHDT, CDR2 YYEEEE. This CDR3 has 15 residues. CDR3 sequence reads: CASSIGQGTVQPQHF. The CDR3 DNA reads as TGTGCCAGCAGCATAGGACAGGGAACTGTACAGCCCCAGCATTTT.

The chain recombines TRBV25-1 with TRBJ1-6; 7 positions agree with TRBD1. The CDR3 runs to 15 residues. Germline V gene lookup returns CDR1 MGHDK and CDR2 SYGVNS. The V gene end was trimmed by 7 bases and the J gene end by 9 bases; junction bases not matched to a gene: 12. The CDR3: CASTHGQEVGSPLHF. CDR3 DNA sequence: TGTGCCAGCACCCATGGACAGGAGGTTGGTTCACCCCTCCACTTT.